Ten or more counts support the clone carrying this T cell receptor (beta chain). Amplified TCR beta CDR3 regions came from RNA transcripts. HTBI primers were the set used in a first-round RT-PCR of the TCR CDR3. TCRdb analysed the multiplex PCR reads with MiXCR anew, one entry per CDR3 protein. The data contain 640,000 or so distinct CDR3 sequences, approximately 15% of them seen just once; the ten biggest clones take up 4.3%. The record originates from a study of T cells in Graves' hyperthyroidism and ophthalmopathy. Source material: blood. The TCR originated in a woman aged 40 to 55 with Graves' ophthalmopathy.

The CDR3 DNA follows: TGTGCCAGCATTCTCTTGGGGGATGAGGTGGGGGAGACCCAGTACTTC. Protein sequence: CASILLGDEVGETQYF. The chain has TRBV7-2 and TRBJ2-5; D is tentatively TRBD1 or TRBD2 (5 bases each). Germline values: CDR1 SGHTA, CDR2 FQGNSA. Between the trimmed V and J ends, which lost 7 bases and 5 bases, there was a span of 23 bases. This CDR3 is built from 16 residues.